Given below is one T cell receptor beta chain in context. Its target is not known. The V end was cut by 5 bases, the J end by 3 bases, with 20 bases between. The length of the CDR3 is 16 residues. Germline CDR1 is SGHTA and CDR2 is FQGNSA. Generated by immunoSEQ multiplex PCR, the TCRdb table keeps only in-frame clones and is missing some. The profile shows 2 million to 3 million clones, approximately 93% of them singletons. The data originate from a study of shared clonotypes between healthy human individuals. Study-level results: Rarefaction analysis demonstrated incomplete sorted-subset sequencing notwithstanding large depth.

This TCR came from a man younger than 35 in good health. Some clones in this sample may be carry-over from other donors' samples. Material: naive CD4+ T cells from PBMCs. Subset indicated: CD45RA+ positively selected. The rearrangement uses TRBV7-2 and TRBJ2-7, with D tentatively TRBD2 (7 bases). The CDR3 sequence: CASSPRGGAGVYEQYF. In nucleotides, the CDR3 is TGTGCCAGCAGCCCCCGAGGGGGGGCTGGGGTCTACGAGCAGTACTTC. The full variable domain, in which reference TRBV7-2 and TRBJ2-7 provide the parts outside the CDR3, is GAGVSQSPSNKVTEKGKDVELRCDPISGHTALYWYRQSLGQGLEFLIYFQGNSAPDKSGLPSDRFSAERTGGSVSTLTIQRTQQEDSAVYLCASSPRGGAGVYEQYFGPGTRLTVT.